A selection of T cell receptor beta chains follows, all from one sample in a study of T cell clonotyping in hematopoietic cell transplantation. Clones were sequenced by immunoSEQ multiplex PCR, and TCRdb holds only the in-frame ones, with some missing. The table includes around 17,000 clones, about 71% detected once. The specimen sequenced was peripheral blood mononuclear cells. These receptors came from a woman aged 55-70 years in good health. Some clones in this sample may be carry-over from other donors' samples. Both conserved end residues are part of each CDR3. D genes are given only for firm matches. A clone size is listed for some rows: how often the clone was seen (once, few, many), or a class if it is expanded.

D	V	size	J	DNA	CDR3
.	TRBV6-5	.	TRBJ2-7	TGTGCCAGCAGTTATGGGGGTGGCGAGCAGTACTTC	CASSYGGGEQYF
.	TRBV30	.	TRBJ2-1	TGTGCCTGTGGAGACACTTACAATGAGCAGTTCTTC	CACGDTYNEQFF
TRBD2	TRBV4-3	.	TRBJ2-1	TGCGCCAGCAGCCAGCTTAGCGGGGTGGTGGTATATGAGCAGTTCTTC	CASSQLSGVVVYEQFF
.	TRBV18	.	TRBJ1-6	TGTGCCAGCTCACCAATTAATGGCCGTAGCTCCTATAATTCACCCCTCCACTTT	CASSPINGRSSYNSPLHF
.	TRBV30	.	TRBJ1-6	TGTGCCTGGAGAACAGGGAATAATTCACCCCTCCACTTT	CAWRTGNNSPLHF
TRBD1	TRBV19	once	TRBJ2-2	TGTGCCAGTAAACCAACAGGGGGCATTAACACCGGGGAGCTGTTTTTT	CASKPTGGINTGELFF
TRBD2	TRBV5-4	.	TRBJ2-7	TGTGCCAGCAGCTTGGGTACTAGCGGGGGTTACGAGCAGTACTTC	CASSLGTSGGYEQYF
.	TRBV23-1	.	TRBJ1-2	TGCGCCAGCAGTCAATCGTGCCAGCGGGGCTATGGCTACACCTTC	CASSQSCQRGYGYTF
.	TRBV7-9	.	TRBJ2-7	TGTGCCAGCAGCTACCCCACAGGGACTACTACCTACGAGCAGTACTTC	CASSYPTGTTTYEQYF
.	TRBV30	few	TRBJ2-7	TGTGCCTGGAGTGGTCAATACGAGCAGTACTTC	CAWSGQYEQYF
TRBD1	TRBV28	.	TRBJ2-7	TGTGCCAGCAGGGACCGGGACAGGGGTTACGAGCAGTACTTC	CASRDRDRGYEQYF
.	TRBV30	.	TRBJ2-3	TGTGCCTGGAGTTTAGGGATTTCAGATACGCAGTATTTT	CAWSLGISDTQYF
TRBD1	TRBV19	.	TRBJ2-7	TGTGCCAGTAGTCCGCGGACAGGGGGGAAGTACGAGCAGTACTTC	CASSPRTGGKYEQYF
TRBD2	TRBV7-2	.	TRBJ2-7	TGTGCCAGCAGCTCCGGGGGGAAATGGGAGCAGTACTTC	CASSSGGKWEQYF
TRBD2	TRBV29-1	.	TRBJ2-7	TGCAGCGCCTTAACTAGCGGAGGCGGCGAGCAGTACTTC	CSALTSGGGEQYF
.	TRBV30	.	TRBJ2-5	TGTGCCTGGAGTCGATTGCGGTCAGAGACCCAGTACTTC	CAWSRLRSETQYF
.	TRBV7-6	few	TRBJ1-6	TGTGCCAGCAGCCAAACGGGGGAACGCCTCCACTTT	CASSQTGERLHF
TRBD1	TRBV19	.	TRBJ1-5	TGTGCCAGTCGAGGGGACAGACATAGCAATCAGCCCCAGCATTTT	CASRGDRHSNQPQHF
.	TRBV7-3	.	TRBJ2-2	TGTGCCAGCAGCTTAACCGAGGGCCGAGAGCTGTTTTTT	CASSLTEGRELFF
.	TRBV29-1	once	TRBJ1-2	TGCAGCGTCGACAGACCGACAGGATCGCTTAACTATGGCTACACCTTC	CSVDRPTGSLNYGYTF
TRBD1	TRBV25-1	.	TRBJ2-2	TGTGCCAGCAGTGTCGGGACAGGGCGGACCGGGGAGCTGTTTTTT	CASSVGTGRTGELFF
.	TRBV19	.	TRBJ1-5	TGTGCCAGTAGTAGCAGGTCCAATCAGCCCCAGCATTTT	CASSSRSNQPQHF
.	TRBV9	large	TRBJ1-3	TGTGCCAGCAGCGCGGGACATGAGGGAAACACCATATATTTT	CASSAGHEGNTIYF
.	TRBV13	.	TRBJ1-5	TGTGCCAGCAGCTTATCAAGCAGGGGCCATCAGCCCCAGCATTTT	CASSLSSRGHQPQHF
.	TRBV5-4	.	TRBJ2-3	TGTGCCAGCAGCGACTATAACACAGATACGCAGTATTTT	CASSDYNTDTQYF
TRBD1	TRBV7-3	few	TRBJ1-1	TGTGCCAGCAGGAAGACAGGGGAGAACACTGAAGCTTTCTTT	CASRKTGENTEAFF
.	TRBV14	once	TRBJ2-3	TGTGCCAGCAGCCAGGACCTTAGGTGGGAGAGCACAGATACGCAGTATTTT	CASSQDLRWESTDTQYF
TRBD1	TRBV9	.	TRBJ1-3	TGTGCCAGCAGCGTGTTCGGGACAGCGCGTTTCTCTGGAAACACCATATATTTT	CASSVFGTARFSGNTIYF
.	TRBV6-6	once	TRBJ1-4	TGTGCCAGCAGTTACTCGCGGATGGCTAATGAAAAACTGTTTTTT	CASSYSRMANEKLFF
TRBD1	TRBV5-6	few	TRBJ2-7	TGTGCCAGCAGCTTGGTTCAGGGGGCAGGCGAGCAGTACTTC	CASSLVQGAGEQYF
.	TRBV9	.	TRBJ2-3	TGTGCCAGCAGCGTCGGTGGCGGAAACACAGATACGCAGTATTTT	CASSVGGGNTDTQYF
TRBD1	TRBV5-6	.	TRBJ2-7	TGTGCCAGCAGCGGATCCGGACAGGGTTCCTACGAGCAGTACTTC	CASSGSGQGSYEQYF
TRBD1	TRBV28	.	TRBJ1-2	TGTGCCAGCAGTTTATCCGGGACAGGCGGGATACTGAGCGATGGCTACACCTTC	CASSLSGTGGILSDGYTF
.	TRBV30	.	TRBJ2-3	TGTGCCTGGAGTGTAGGGGCACTCGGCACAGATACGCAGTATTTT	CAWSVGALGTDTQYF
TRBD2	TRBV28	.	TRBJ2-1	TGTGCCAGCAGTTTGACTAGCGGGAGAGGGGGGCAGTTCTTC	CASSLTSGRGGQFF
.	TRBV28	.	TRBJ1-5	TGTGCCAGCAGTTTACCCGGGGCAGTTAGCAATCAGCCCCAGCATTTT	CASSLPGAVSNQPQHF
.	TRBV13	.	TRBJ2-7	TGTGCCAGCAGCTTAAGAGGAATGCAGTACTTC	CASSLRGMQYF
.	TRBV28	.	TRBJ2-2	TGTGCCAGCAGTTTATTTGGGGCCGGGGAGCTGTTTTTT	CASSLFGAGELFF
.	TRBV20-1	large	TRBJ2-1	TGCAGTGCTAGACACGGGAGTGAGCAGTTCTTC	CSARHGSEQFF
.	TRBV29-1	.	TRBJ1-1	TGCAGCGTTGTCAGTCAGAAGTTTCGCACTGAAGCTTTCTTT	CSVVSQKFRTEAFF
.	TRBV6-5	few	TRBJ1-5	TGTGCCAGCAGTTACTCGGCCCTCGGGAACAATCAGCCCCAGCATTTT	CASSYSALGNNQPQHF